Here is one T cell receptor beta chain with its context. Its antigen is as yet unknown. This PCR relied on a set of 60 Vbeta primers and 13 Jbeta primers. Per the original methods: An analysis performed later counted 70 million to 90 million unique TCR beta chains (roughly 9.9 million of them shared). Using immunoSEQ multiplex PCR, the repertoire was profiled, and TCRdb retains in-frame clones only, with some absent. D and trimming come from the DNA, and the V and J calls and clone size come from that table. The sample contains tens of thousands of clones, around 78% of which appear only once. The data are from a study of cytomegalovirus exposure and HLA in healthy donors. Study-level points and caveats: As a later analysis revealed, the rate of TCR association differed by HLA locus, with DRB1 most and HLA-C fewest.

The CDR3 loop spans 15 amino acids. J was trimmed by 1 base and V by 4 bases; bases with no gene match: 4. From germline, CDR1 is SGDLS and CDR2 YYNGEE. The sequence was collected from a male donor in good health and CMV-seropositive. Sequencing was carried out using PBMCs. The rearrangement links TRBV9 to TRBJ2-3; 9 positions match TRBD2. The CDR3 bases are TGTGCCAGCAGCTTTAGCGGGAGCGGCACAGATACGCAGTATTTT. This codes for CASSFSGSGTDTQYF.